Below, 3 T cell receptor beta chains from the same sample are listed, as sequenced in a study of shared T cell receptors in the human thymus. Here immunoSEQ multiplex PCR was the method, and the copy in TCRdb shows in-frame clones only, minus some. The data hold 630,000 or so clones, with around 87% observed a single time. The same sample was also studied in work on human thymus T cells.

The source material was thymocytes. Receptors originate from a boy in the first two years of life with a congenital heart defect.

This chain uses TRBV5-4 with TRBJ1-4; the D is unclear. CDR3 length equals 15 residues. Trimming removed 4 bases at V and 4 bases at J, with 14 bases between. Germline V gene data show CDR1 as SGHNT and CDR2 as YYREEE (reference sequence). Here the CDR3 reads CASSPDGVINEKLFF. For the CDR3, the DNA is TGTGCCAGCAGCCCCGACGGGGTGATTAATGAAAAACTGTTTTTT.

V and J are TRBV6-5 and TRBJ2-5; 7 bases line up with TRBD2. The DNA end is more similar to TRBJ2-7, so the J call may be wrong. The CDR3 spans 15 residues. Germline V gives CDR1 MNHEY, CDR2 SVGAGI. The CDR3 sequence is CASSYVGGSSYEQYF. Written as DNA, the CDR3 is TGTGCCAGCAGTTACGTCGGGGGGAGCTCCTACGAGCAGTACTTC.

The chain carries TRBV6-5 and TRBJ1-1; 7 bases are shared with TRBD1. J was trimmed by 7 bases and V by 3 bases; bases with no gene match: 8. Germline-derived CDR1 and CDR2 are MNHEY and SVGAGI. This CDR3 contains 14 residues. Here the CDR3 DNA reads TGTGCCAGCAGTTATCCGGGACAGTCAGTTGAAGCTTTCTTT. Amino acids: CASSYPGQSVEAFF.